The source of this TCR beta chain is a study of OX40 agonist ivuxolimab in advanced cancers. Profiling relied on immunoSEQ multiplex PCR, and the TCRdb table lists in-frame clones only, not all of them. The table includes about 61,000 clones, about 90% detected once. Germline V gene lookup returns CDR1 SGDLS and CDR2 YYNGEE. The V gene lost 2 bases and the J gene lost 4 bases, with 16 bases spanning the gap. The CDR3 is made up of 16 amino acids. This clone was detected a few times. This receptor was obtained from an adult with an advanced solid tumor such as melanoma, head and neck, liver or kidney cancer. V gene TRBV9 combines with J gene TRBJ2-1, with D possibly being TRBD1 or TRBD2 (6 bases each). The source material was CD4+ or CD8+ T cells sorted from blood, sampled in a trial of the OX40 agonist ivuxolimab. CDR3 in DNA: TGTGCCAGCAGCGTTGGGGGCGGGGCCAGTTACAATGAGCAGTTCTTC. Its translation is CASSVGGGASYNEQFF.